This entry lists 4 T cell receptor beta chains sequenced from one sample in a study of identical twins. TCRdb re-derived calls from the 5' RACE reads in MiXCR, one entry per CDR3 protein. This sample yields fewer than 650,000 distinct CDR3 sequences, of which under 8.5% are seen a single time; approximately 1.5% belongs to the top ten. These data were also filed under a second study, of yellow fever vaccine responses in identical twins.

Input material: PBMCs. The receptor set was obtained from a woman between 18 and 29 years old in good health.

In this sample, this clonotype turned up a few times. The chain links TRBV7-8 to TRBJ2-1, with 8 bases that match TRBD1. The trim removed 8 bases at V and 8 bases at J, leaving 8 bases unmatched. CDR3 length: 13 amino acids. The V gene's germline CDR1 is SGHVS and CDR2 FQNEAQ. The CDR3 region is CASGRTGLHEQFF. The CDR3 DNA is TGTGCCAGCGGACGGACAGGGTTGCATGAGCAGTTCTTC.

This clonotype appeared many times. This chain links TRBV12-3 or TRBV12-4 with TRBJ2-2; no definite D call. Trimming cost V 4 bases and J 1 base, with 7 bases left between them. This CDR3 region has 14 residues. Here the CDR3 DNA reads TGTGCCAGCAGTTCCCGACAGAACACCGGGGAGCTGTTTTTT. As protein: CASSSRQNTGELFF.

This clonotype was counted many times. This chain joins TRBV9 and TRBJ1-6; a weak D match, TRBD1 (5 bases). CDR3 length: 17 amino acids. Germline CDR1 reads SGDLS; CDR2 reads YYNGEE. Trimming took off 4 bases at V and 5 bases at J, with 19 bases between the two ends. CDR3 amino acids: CASSHWKGGEHNSPLHF. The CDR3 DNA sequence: TGTGCCAGCAGCCACTGGAAAGGAGGGGAACATAATTCACCCCTCCACTTT.

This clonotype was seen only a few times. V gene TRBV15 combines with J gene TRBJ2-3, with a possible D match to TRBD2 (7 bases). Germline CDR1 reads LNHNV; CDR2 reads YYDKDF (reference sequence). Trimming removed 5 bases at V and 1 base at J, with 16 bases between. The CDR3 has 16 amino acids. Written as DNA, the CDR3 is TGTGCCACCAGCCTAGGGGGGGCGAGAGGCACAGATACGCAGTATTTT. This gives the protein CATSLGGARGTDTQYF.